This T cell receptor (beta chain) was captured in a study of T cells after yellow fever vaccination. Background on the study: Preparation of fractions with low cell numbers was performed using SMART-Seq v4 Ultra Low Input.

UMIs were added to TCR cDNA along with a universal primer site when it was made by 5'RACE template switching. MiXCR, applied by TCRdb to the 5' RACE reads, yields one record per CDR3 protein. The data hold 200,000 to 300,000 distinct CDR3 sequences, with about an eighth observed a single time. Study results and limitations: Post-booster repertoires again held most primary-vaccination clones (roughly 96% CD4, around 90% CD8). FACS-sorted repertoires might harbor abundant contaminating clonotypes from the bulk population.

Trimming left V 4 bases short and J 9 bases short, with 10 bases between. Per the germline V gene, CDR1 is SGHTA and CDR2 is FQGTGA. The CDR3 covers 12 residues. Concerning this clonotype itself: Its target is not known.

This chain connects TRBV7-3 to TRBJ2-1; no clear D gene. This specimen was CD4+ T cells sorted from PBMCs, taken 45 days after the yellow fever booster vaccination. The clonotype was recovered from a man aged 25 to 45 who received the YFV17D yellow fever vaccine. The CDR3, as DNA: TGTGCCAGCAGCTCAAAGTATGGTGAGCAGTTCTTC. Translated, it gives CASSSKYGEQFF.